The 11 T cell receptor beta chains given below trace back to one sample, sequenced in a study of cytomegalovirus exposure and HLA in healthy donors. Data came from immunoSEQ multiplex PCR; TCRdb stores just in-frame clones and leaves some out. The top ten hold over 12% of the sample, which has about 220,000 clones, around 80% seen once. Input material: PBMCs. The receptor source for this set is a woman aged 25 to 39 in good health and CMV-seropositive.

The chain uses TRBV4-1 and TRBJ2-1; D tentatively reads TRBD1 or TRBD2 (6 bases each). There are 19 residues in the CDR3. Germline CDR1 is MGHRA and CDR2 is YSYEKL. V was trimmed by 1 base and J by 1 base, leaving 20 bases between them. CDR3 amino acids: CASSQGRGHDRGSYNEQFF. CDR3 nucleotide sequence: TGCGCCAGCAGCCAAGGACGGGGGCACGACCGGGGGTCCTACAATGAGCAGTTCTTC.

This chain joins TRBV27 and TRBJ1-2, with D unresolved. V shed 0 bases and J shed 4 bases, with 9 bases lying between them. The germline gives CDR1 MNHEY, CDR2 SMNVEV (reference sequence). CDR3 length: 14 residues. The CDR3 region is CASSLSLGPYGYTF. The CDR3 DNA reads TGTGCCAGCAGTTTATCGTTAGGCCCCTATGGCTACACCTTC.

The chain links TRBV29-1 to TRBJ1-1, with D possibly matching TRBD1 (5 bases). CDR3 length: 14 residues. The germline V and J ends were trimmed by 7 bases and 3 bases, with 18 bases remaining between them. The germline CDR1 and CDR2 sequences are SQVTM and ANQGSEA. The CDR3 DNA sequence: TGCAGCGCTGGCGGTCAGGGTTTTTACACTGAAGCTTTCTTT. Translated, it gives CSAGGQGFYTEAFF.

This clone was observed a few times. V and J are TRBV18 and TRBJ2-7, with D perhaps TRBD1 (5 bases). V was cut by 1 base and J by 0 bases, with 7 bases left in between. There are 14 residues in the CDR3. Germline V gives CDR1 KGHSH, CDR2 LQKENI. The CDR3 DNA reads TGTGCCAGCTCACCACTGACAGCCTCCTACGAGCAGTACTTC. Translating it yields CASSPLTASYEQYF.

The V call is TRBV30, the J call TRBJ2-1; D unclear. Germline V gene lookup returns CDR1 GTSNPN and CDR2 SVGIG (reference sequence). The germline V and J ends were trimmed by 0 bases and 2 bases, with 5 bases remaining between them. The CDR3 runs to 13 residues. CDR3 coding DNA: TGTGCCTGGAGTGTGGAAACCTACAATGAGCAGTTCTTC. Its protein product is CAWSVETYNEQFF.

V gene TRBV6-1 combines with J gene TRBJ1-2; TRBD1 agrees at 11 bases. The germline CDR1 and CDR2 sequences are MNHNS and SASEGT. CDR3 length: 15 amino acids. V was pared by 4 bases and J by 2 bases, with 3 bases of the junction left unmatched. The CDR3 nucleotides are TGTGCCAGCAGTGGGTGGACAGGGGGCAACTATGGCTACACCTTC. This gives the protein CASSGWTGGNYGYTF.

In DNA form, the CDR3 reads TGCGCCAGCAGCGCGGGACACTTAGATGGGACTGAAGCTTTCTTT. Encoded protein: CASSAGHLDGTEAFF. This chain uses TRBV5-1 with TRBJ1-1; maybe TRBD1 (6 bases). Deletions cut 4 bases from V and 5 bases from J, with 18 bases between. The CDR3 covers 15 residues. CDR1 is SGHRS, CDR2 YFSETQ, per germline.

CDR3 DNA: TGTGCCACCCGCGGGGAGATCCACAATGAGCAGTTCTTC. This encodes CATRGEIHNEQFF. The chain is built from TRBV6-5 and TRBJ2-1; TRBD2 is a possible D gene (6 bases). The CDR3 covers 13 residues. The germline gives CDR1 MNHEY, CDR2 SVGAGI. Between the trimmed V and J ends, which lost 10 bases and 5 bases, there was a span of 15 bases.

This chain joins TRBV4-1 and TRBJ2-3, with 7 bases aligning to TRBD1. CDR3 length: 17 residues. V lost 1 base to trimming and J lost 2 bases; unmatched junction nucleotides: 9. Per germline, CDR1 MGHRA and CDR2 YSYEKL. DNA of the CDR3: TGCGCCAGCAGCCAAGGGCCACCGGGACAGATCACAGATACGCAGTATTTT. This gives the protein CASSQGPPGQITDTQYF.

The chain joins TRBV19 to TRBJ2-1, with TRBD2 matching 7 bases. V was pared by 10 bases and J by 8 bases, with 11 bases of the junction left unmatched. The CDR3 is 13 residues long. Germline V CDR1 and CDR2: LNHDA, SQIVND (reference sequence). The DNA for the CDR3 is TGTGCCATATCGGCGGGAGCGGGCGATGAGCAGTTCTTC. This sequence encodes CAISAGAGDEQFF.

This clone appeared a few times. The chain combines TRBV5-1 with TRBJ2-3, with D possibly being TRBD1 (5 bases). The CDR3 sequence is 17 residues long. The V end was cut by 0 bases, the J end by 4 bases, with 18 bases between. The V gene's germline CDR1 is SGHRS and CDR2 YFSETQ. The CDR3 loop reads CASSLEGALKWADTQYF. The CDR3 coding sequence is TGCGCCAGCAGCTTGGAAGGGGCCCTAAAGTGGGCAGATACGCAGTATTTT.